This T cell receptor beta chain emerged from a study of cytomegalovirus exposure and HLA in healthy donors. Study background: Across around 400 genotyped donors, over 70% landed in the Caucasian-associated ancestry cluster.

V was clipped by 2 bases and J by 3 bases, with 9 bases between them. The CDR3 is 14 residues long. CDR1 is MNHEY and CDR2 is SVGAGI in the germline V gene. In the PCR, 60 Vbeta and 13 Jbeta primers were used. The repertoire was sequenced with immunoSEQ multiplex PCR; TCRdb's copy has only in-frame clones and lacks some. The sample holds 45,000 to 55,000 clones. Details on this clone: As yet, its antigen is unknown.

General study points: CMV serostatus was the sole immune exposure data available. Overall, about 160 TCR beta chains were annotated as cytomegalovirus-associated. Accounts indicate the classifier identified cytomegalovirus status with strong specificity and sensitivity.

The V gene is TRBV6-5, the J gene TRBJ2-3; unclear D gene. Sequencing was performed on PBMCs. The TCR sequence derives from a woman aged 45 to 65 in good health and CMV-seropositive. CDR3 amino acids: CASSYTDTTDTQYF. Here the CDR3 DNA reads TGTGCCAGCAGTTACACAGACACTACAGATACGCAGTATTTT.